The clone carrying this T cell receptor (beta chain) was counted ten times or more. Germline CDR1 reads DFQATT; CDR2 reads SNEGSKA (reference sequence). The CDR3 runs 12 residues. Trimming left V 5 bases short and J 7 bases short, with 12 bases between. The data stem from a study of early T cells in non-severe SARS-CoV-2 infection. Study summary: With bulk RNA from unsorted whole blood as input, sequencing yielded unpaired chains.

TCRdb used MiXCR to reprocess the 5' RACE reads, holding one entry per CDR3 protein. The sample yields 60,000 to 70,000 distinct CDR3 sequences, about 4.9% seen once. This sequence joins TRBV20-1 and TRBJ2-1; no definite D call. Sequenced: whole blood. The receptor's source is an adult who was a healthcare worker with PCR-confirmed SARS-CoV-2 infection or an uninfected control (not recorded which). The CDR3 reads CSASLGSNEQFF. CDR3 nucleotides: TGCAGTGCTTCGCTAGGGTCTAATGAGCAGTTCTTC.